The following is a TCR beta chain sequence with its context. There are 16 residues in the CDR3. V dropped 5 bases and J dropped 5 bases, with 21 bases sitting between them. Germline values: CDR1 SGHVS, CDR2 FNYEAQ. The data stem from a study of shared clonotypes between healthy human individuals. The repertoire was sequenced with immunoSEQ multiplex PCR; TCRdb's copy has only in-frame clones and lacks some. Of 2 million to 2.5 million clones listed, 85% to 95% are singletons. Naive CD8 populations comprised CD45RO-negative cells positively selected for CCR7, excluding terminally differentiated effector memory CD45RA+ cells.

The receptor was isolated from a man between 18 and 29 years old in good health. Some clones in this sample may be carry-over from other donors' samples. The genes are TRBV7-6 and TRBJ2-5; D might be TRBD1 or TRBD2, each matching 6 bases. The sequenced sample consisted of naive CD8+ T cells from PBMCs. The CDR3 DNA reads TGTGCCAGCAGCCGGAGTCGAGGGGGGAGAGGGGAGACCCAGTACTTC. It yields the protein CASSRSRGGRGETQYF.